This entry lists 15 T cell receptor beta chains sequenced from one sample in a study of cytomegalovirus exposure and HLA in healthy donors. This PCR relied on a set of 60 Vbeta primers and 13 Jbeta primers. Sequencing was performed with immunoSEQ multiplex PCR; in TCRdb, only in-frame clones are kept and a portion is missing. The sample consists of some 140,000 clones, roughly four fifths of them appearing once. Sequencing was performed on PBMCs. The receptors were sampled from a woman between 35 and 50 years old in good health and CMV-seronegative.

The chain joins TRBV11-2 to TRBJ1-6, with D uncertain. CDR1 SGHAT and CDR2 FQNNGV come from the germline V gene. The length of the CDR3 is 14 residues. V gave up 0 bases and J gave up 7 bases, with 7 bases separating them. The CDR3 is CASSLDPLNSPLHF. CDR3 DNA: TGTGCCAGCAGCTTAGACCCCCTAAATTCACCCCTCCACTTT.

The V call is TRBV6-5, the J call TRBJ1-2, with 7 bases identical to TRBD1. The length of the CDR3 is 14 residues. The germline V gene has CDR1 MNHEY and CDR2 SVGAGI. Unmatched junction bases numbered 9, after V lost 7 bases and J lost 4 bases. The CDR3 DNA is TGTGCCAGCACCTTAGGGGGCAGGGGCTATGGCTACACCTTC. It encodes CASTLGGRGYGYTF.

The CDR3 DNA reads as TGCGCCAGCAGCACCGGACAGCCTAAAGAGACCCAGTACTTC. Its translation: CASSTGQPKETQYF. The genes are TRBV5-1 and TRBJ2-5; TRBD1 is a possible D gene (6 bases). CDR1 SGHRS and CDR2 YFSETQ come from the germline V gene. This CDR3 contains 14 residues. Trimming removed 4 bases at V and 3 bases at J, with 13 bases between.

The chain combines TRBV18 with TRBJ1-5; D perhaps matches TRBD1 (5 bases). The CDR3 has 13 amino acids. The V end lost 6 bases, the J end lost 5 bases, and 11 bases lay between the germline ends. CDR1 is KGHSH, CDR2 LQKENI, per germline. CDR3 in DNA: TGTGCCAGCTCCGCAGGGTATTATCAGCCCCAGCATTTT. Translated: CASSAGYYQPQHF.

The J gene is TRBJ1-2, the V gene TRBV6-5; tentative D call: TRBD1 (6 bases). The CDR3 has 14 amino acids. The germline V gene encodes CDR1 MNHEY and CDR2 SVGAGI. Trimming pared 4 bases from V and 4 bases from J, leaving 13 bases between. The CDR3 is CASSFQPGAYGYTF. DNA for the CDR3: TGTGCCAGCAGTTTTCAACCAGGGGCCTATGGCTACACCTTC.

The chain joins TRBV7-3 to TRBJ2-5, with TRBD2 matching over 15 bases. The V segment lost 2 bases and the J segment 5 bases; nucleotides outside the gene matches: 9. CDR3 length: 18 amino acids. CDR1 is SGHTA and CDR2 is FQGTGA in the germline V gene. CDR3 sequence: CASSLSGLAGGWGETQYF. The CDR3 DNA reads TGTGCCAGCAGCTTATCGGGACTAGCGGGGGGCTGGGGCGAGACCCAGTACTTC.

The rearrangement uses TRBV7-3 and TRBJ1-1, with 10 positions matching TRBD1. This CDR3 comprises 15 residues. Germline V gene lookup returns CDR1 SGHTA and CDR2 FQGTGA. J was trimmed by 8 bases and V by 3 bases; bases with no gene match: 9. CDR3 in amino acids: CASSLSGTGAKEAFF. The CDR3, as DNA: TGTGCCAGCAGCTTGAGTGGGACAGGGGCAAAAGAAGCTTTCTTT.

The CDR3 sequence is CASSLATGRTEAFF. Here the CDR3 DNA reads TGTGCCAGCAGCTTAGCGACGGGAAGGACTGAAGCTTTCTTT. The V call is TRBV11-2, the J call TRBJ1-1, with no clear D. Germline V gene data show CDR1 as SGHAT and CDR2 as FQNNGV. This CDR3 has 14 amino acids. Trimming removed 1 base from V and 5 bases from J, with 11 bases in between.

Only a few counts were recorded for this clone. The J gene is TRBJ1-1, the V gene TRBV6-5; unclear D gene. The germline V and J ends were trimmed by 6 bases and 0 bases, with 8 bases remaining between them. The CDR3 is 13 amino acids. Germline V lookup: CDR1 MNHEY, CDR2 SVGAGI. The CDR3 here is CASSRSMNTEAFF. CDR3 sequence (DNA): TGTGCCAGCAGCCGAAGCATGAACACTGAAGCTTTCTTT.

The rearrangement uses TRBV7-3 and TRBJ2-5, with TRBD2 identical over 9 bases. The CDR3 contains 14 residues. V was pared by 6 bases and J by 3 bases, with 5 bases of the junction left unmatched. Germline CDR1 and CDR2: SGHTA and FQGTGA. The CDR3 DNA follows: TGTGCCAGCAGTGAGGGCGGGAGGGAAGAGACCCAGTACTTC. Protein: CASSEGGREETQYF. Filled out from reference TRBV7-3 and TRBJ2-5, the complete variable domain reads GAGVSQTPSNKVTEKGKYVELRCDPISGHTALYWYRQSLGQGPEFLIYFQGTGAADDSGLPNDRFFAVRPEGSVSTLKIQRTERGDSAVYLCASSEGGREETQYFGPGTRLLVL.

The rearrangement links TRBV4-1 to TRBJ1-2, with 12 bases fitting TRBD1. CDR1 MGHRA and CDR2 YSYEKL come from the germline V gene. V shed 5 bases and J 8 bases; nucleotides not matched to a gene: 9. The CDR3 is 15 residues long. CDR3 bases: TGCGCCAGCAGCTCCCCCGGGACAGGGGGCCAGGGCTACACCTTC. Its protein product is CASSSPGTGGQGYTF.

The rearrangement joins TRBV10-3 to TRBJ1-3; D is ambiguous. Trimming took 4 bases from V and 1 from J, leaving 8 bases between them. CDR3 size: 14 residues. Germline V gene data show CDR1 as ENHRY and CDR2 as SYGVKD. In nucleotides, the CDR3 is TGTGCCATCAGTGGAGAGTCTTCTGGAAACACCATATATTTT. This codes for CAISGESSGNTIYF.

This clone was seen once. The V call is TRBV6-6, the J call TRBJ2-3; TRBD2 matches at 8 bases. Germline-derived CDR1 and CDR2 are MNHNY and SVGAGI (reference sequence). CDR3 length: 16 amino acids. V was clipped by 6 bases and J by 0 bases; unmatched bases: 8. Here the CDR3 DNA reads TGTGCCAGCAGCTCAAACCGGGGGGGGAGCACAGATACGCAGTATTTT. Translating gives CASSSNRGGSTDTQYF.

A single count supports this clone. CDR3 sequence (DNA): TGTGCCAGCAGCTTAGTTGTTCTGGGACAGAAGGGCTACGAGCAGTACTTC. As protein: CASSLVVLGQKGYEQYF. V is TRBV7-8 and J is TRBJ2-7; the match to TRBD1 covers 7 bases. The CDR3 covers 17 residues. CDR1 and CDR2 from the germline V gene are SGHVS and FQNEAQ. Unmatched junction bases numbered 12, after V lost 1 base and J lost 3 bases.

This rearrangement joins TRBV7-9 to TRBJ1-1; tentatively, D is TRBD1 (5 bases). Germline CDR1 is SEHNR and CDR2 is FQNEAQ (reference sequence). Between the trimmed V and J ends, which lost 5 bases and 4 bases, there was a span of 17 bases. The CDR3 has 15 residues. This chain's CDR3 is CASSLGRGGSTEAFF. The CDR3, as DNA: TGTGCCAGCAGCCTGGGACGGGGAGGGTCCACTGAAGCTTTCTTT.